The 9 T cell receptor beta chains below come from one sample, sequenced in a study of PD-1 blockade in classical Hodgkin lymphoma (dated by TCRdb to about 2020). Library construction relied on the immunoSEQ multiplex PCR assay. TCRdb re-hosts the immuneACCESS table, in-frame sequences only. Its copies lack some clones; in the studies checked, an unresolved V gene accounts for under half of them, and the cause for the rest is not known. This sample holds tens of thousands of clones; nearly 90% were observed only once. The ten largest clonotypes hold about 14% of the sample. This sample's time point label indicates: cycle 4 day 1 (C4D1), after more than 5 weeks of nivolumab. Every trial patient had relapsed after autologous stem cell transplantation, and cohorts A, B and C differed in prior brentuximab vedotin exposure. The sample consisted of peripheral blood mononuclear cells (PBMCs), taken before the fourth cycle of nivolumab. The receptors come from a human donor with classical Hodgkin lymphoma.

The chain combines TRBV29-1 with TRBJ1-1; D unresolved. CDR3 length: 14 amino acids. CDR1 and CDR2 from the germline V gene are SQVTM and ANQGSEA. V was shortened by 2 bases and J by 2 bases, with 12 bases between the two germline ends. DNA for the CDR3: TGCAGCGTTGAAAAAAGGGTGTCCAACACTGAAGCTTTCTTT. It codes for CSVEKRVSNTEAFF.

This rearrangement joins TRBV11-2 to TRBJ2-2, with D maybe TRBD1 (5 bases). The V gene lost 7 bases and the J gene lost 0 bases, with 18 bases spanning the gap. This CDR3 region has 17 residues. Germline V gene sequence: CDR1 SGHAT, CDR2 FQNNGV. The CDR3 spells CASTYTLGHPNTGELFF. Here the CDR3 DNA reads TGTGCCAGCACCTATACCCTGGGGCACCCGAACACCGGGGAGCTGTTTTTT.

The chain employs TRBV27 and TRBJ2-7; D gene uncertain. Germline loops: CDR1 MNHEY, CDR2 SMNVEV (reference sequence). The CDR3 is 15 amino acids. V lost 10 bases, J lost 2 bases, and 21 bases lay in between. In nucleotides, the CDR3 is TGTGCCACCTCAATCCGGGTCGGCGTAGCCTACGAGCAGTACTTC. Translating gives CATSIRVGVAYEQYF.

The rearrangement joins TRBV5-4 to TRBJ2-3; D gene unclear. Deletions cut 5 bases from V and 2 bases from J, with 18 bases between. This CDR3 comprises 16 residues. Germline loops: CDR1 SGHNT, CDR2 YYREEE (reference sequence). CDR3 DNA: TGTGCCAGCAGTTCTCCGTCTATACCCTCCACAGATACGCAGTATTTT. It translates to CASSSPSIPSTDTQYF.

The chain's CDR3 is CASSAGQGGSEQYF. The CDR3 nucleotides read TGTGCCAGTAGTGCGGGACAGGGGGGGAGCGAGCAGTACTTC. V and J are TRBV19 and TRBJ2-7, with 11 bases identical to TRBD1. This CDR3 spans 14 amino acids. Germline CDR1 reads LNHDA; CDR2 reads SQIVND (reference sequence). The junction had 6 bases not matched to a gene; V was cut back by 5 bases and J by 6 bases. Drawing the rest from reference TRBV19 and TRBJ2-7, the complete variable domain is DGGITQSPKYLFRKEGQNVTLSCEQNLNHDAMYWYRQDPGQGLRLIYYSQIVNDFQKGDIAEGYSVSREKKESFPLTVTSAQKNPTAFYLCASSAGQGGSEQYFGPGTRLTVT.

This chain uses TRBV9 with TRBJ2-7; 7 bases align to TRBD1. The CDR3 is made up of 15 amino acids. Germline V lookup: CDR1 SGDLS, CDR2 YYNGEE. Losses at the gene ends were 0 bases for V and 3 bases for J; bases not matched to a gene: 6. CDR3 loop: CASSVAPDRVYEQYF. In nucleotides, the CDR3 is TGTGCCAGCAGCGTAGCCCCCGACAGGGTCTACGAGCAGTACTTC.

This sequence joins TRBV6-5 and TRBJ2-3, with D perhaps matching TRBD2 (6 bases). This CDR3 comprises 15 residues. V lost 2 bases and J 4 bases, leaving 13 bases between the germline ends. Germline assignment: CDR1 MNHEY and CDR2 SVGAGI. CDR3 sequence (DNA): TGTGCCAGCAGTTACGACGGGGGAGGCCCAGATACGCAGTATTTT. Protein: CASSYDGGGPDTQYF.

This clone turned up a few times. The chain has TRBV11-2 and TRBJ2-1, with TRBD2 matching over 8 bases. Looked up from germline, CDR1 is SGHAT and CDR2 is FQNNGV. The ends lost 4 bases at V and 7 bases at J; junction bases unmatched: 6. The CDR3 totals 14 residues. CDR3 protein: CASSSGTSSNEQFF. CDR3 DNA sequence: TGTGCCAGCAGCTCCGGGACTAGTTCGAATGAGCAGTTCTTC.

The chain recombines TRBV2 with TRBJ2-7; D call uncertain. This CDR3 is 15 amino acids long. V gave up 4 bases and J gave up 4 bases, with 17 bases separating them. Germline loops: CDR1 SNHLY, CDR2 FYNNEI. CDR3: CASSVDSTLGYEQYF. The CDR3 DNA follows: TGTGCCAGCAGTGTTGACTCCACACTCGGTTACGAGCAGTACTTC.